This is a list of T cell receptor beta chains from one sample in a study of beta chain features in type 1 diabetes. This table comes from immunoSEQ multiplex PCR, and its TCRdb copy is limited to in-frame clones, with some not included. The sample records 250,000 to 400,000 clones, about 14% being singletons. The sample consisted of central memory CD4+ T cells from blood. Receptors originate from a man younger than 40 in good health. Each CDR3 is given with its conserved first and last residue. D genes are given only for firm matches. For some rows the clone size is stated as once, few or many, or as a class when expanded; others skip it.

. | TRBJ2-6 | TRBV4-3 | few | CASSPGSGANVLTF | TGCGCCAGCAGCCCGGGGTCTGGGGCCAACGTCCTGACTTTC
TRBD2 | TRBJ2-5 | TRBV19 | few | CASSISGTSGRRETQYF | TGTGCCAGTAGTATTTCCGGGACTAGCGGGAGAAGAGAGACCCAGTACTTC
TRBD1 | TRBJ2-7 | TRBV5-6 | few | CASSLLKQGASRAYEQYF | TGTGCCAGCAGCTTGCTAAAACAGGGGGCCTCCAGGGCCTACGAGCAGTACTTC
. | TRBJ2-5 | TRBV18 | . | CASSPVQETQYF | TGTGCCAGCTCACCGGTCCAAGAGACCCAGTACTTC
. | TRBJ1-2 | TRBV29-1 | few | CSVESGNYGYTF | TGCAGCGTTGAATCCGGAAACTATGGCTACACCTTC
. | TRBJ2-1 | TRBV2 | medium-sized | CASGSELYNEQFF | TGTGCCAGCGGTTCGGAACTTTACAATGAGCAGTTCTTC
. | TRBJ1-4 | TRBV20-1 | . | CSARWYEKLFF | TGCAGTGCCAGGTGGTACGAAAAACTGTTTTTT
. | TRBJ2-1 | TRBV5-5 | . | CASSSLASNFYNEQFF | TGTGCCAGCAGTTCCCTAGCGTCCAATTTTTACAATGAGCAGTTCTTC
TRBD1 | TRBJ1-4 | TRBV5-6 | . | CASSLWDREIEKLFF | TGTGCCAGCAGCCTTTGGGACAGGGAGATAGAAAAACTGTTTTTT
. | TRBJ1-6 | TRBV6-5 | . | CASSYSGRANSPLHF | TGTGCCAGCAGTTACTCGGGCAGGGCAAATTCACCCCTCCACTTT
. | TRBJ2-6 | TRBV7-2 | . | CASSSFSPGANVLTF | TGTGCCAGCAGCTCTTTCAGCCCTGGGGCCAACGTCCTGACTTTC
. | TRBJ2-5 | TRBV9 | once | CASSPDRRTQETQYF | TGTGCCAGCAGCCCGGATCGACGGACACAAGAGACCCAGTACTTC
. | TRBJ2-3 | TRBV13 | . | CASSLVGADTQYF | TGTGCCAGCAGCTTAGTCGGCGCAGATACGCAGTATTTT
. | TRBJ2-3 | TRBV4-1 | few | CASSPRWQRSTDTQYF | TGCGCCAGCAGCCCTAGATGGCAGAGAAGCACAGATACGCAGTATTTT
. | TRBJ2-3 | TRBV6-1 | few | CASSHTGDTQYF | TGTGCCAGCAGCCACACGGGGGATACGCAGTATTTT
TRBD1 | TRBJ2-1 | TRBV6-1 | . | CASISDRPSEQFF | TGTGCCAGCATATCGGACAGGCCCTCTGAGCAGTTCTTC
. | TRBJ2-5 | TRBV6-5 | . | CASHRPSSETQYF | TGTGCCAGCCATCGTCCATCATCAGAGACCCAGTACTTC
. | TRBJ1-2 | TRBV7-2 | few | CASSLDTVSYRYTF | TGTGCCAGCAGCCTGGACACGGTTTCCTATCGCTACACCTTC
. | TRBJ2-3 | TRBV29-1 | few | CSVVPGSTDTQYF | TGCAGCGTTGTTCCCGGGAGCACAGATACGCAGTATTTT
TRBD1 | TRBJ1-3 | TRBV29-1 | few | CSVTGGNTIYF | TGCAGCGTTACAGGGGGGAACACCATATATTTT
. | TRBJ1-1 | TRBV5-4 | few | CASSSSSDTGAFF | TGTGCCAGCAGCTCATCCTCAGACACTGGGGCTTTCTTT
. | TRBJ2-1 | TRBV7-2 | . | CASSFRGRALDEQFF | TGTGCCAGCAGCTTCAGGGGGAGGGCCTTGGATGAGCAGTTCTTC
. | TRBJ1-2 | TRBV25-1 | . | CASSGGAHGYTF | TGTGCCAGCAGTGGAGGGGCTCATGGCTACACCTTC
TRBD2 | TRBJ2-1 | TRBV7-8 | few | CASSFGLAGGLNEQFF | TGTGCCAGCAGCTTCGGACTAGCGGGGGGCCTGAATGAGCAGTTCTTC
. | TRBJ1-3 | TRBV4-1 | . | CASSQGTRGSGNTIYF | TGCGCCAGCAGCCAAGGCACCCGGGGGTCTGGAAACACCATATATTTT
TRBD2 | TRBJ2-5 | TRBV29-1 | many | CSVEFGGGRGETQYF | TGCAGCGTTGAATTCGGCGGGGGGCGGGGAGAGACCCAGTACTTC
. | TRBJ1-3 | TRBV7-2 | few | CASSSGPPSGNTIYF | TGTGCCAGCAGCTCTGGTCCACCATCTGGAAACACCATATATTTT